A selection of T cell receptor beta chains follows, all from one sample in a study of T cells in Graves' hyperthyroidism and ophthalmopathy. Using its own MiXCR run on the multiplex PCR reads, TCRdb lists one record per CDR3 protein. Of about 560,000 distinct CDR3 sequences in the sample, approximately 44% were seen once. Sequencing was performed on peripheral blood or thyroid tissue (not recorded which). These receptors were taken from a woman between 18 and 29 years old with Graves' hyperthyroidism. Each CDR3 is given with its conserved first and last residue. Fields, in order: V gene, CDR3 length, J gene, CDR3 protein.

>TRBV24-1|15|TRBJ1-5
CATSTGTRTDQPQHF
>TRBV25-1|14|TRBJ1-1
CASPKTKSDTEAFF
>TRBV6-1|12|TRBJ2-7
CASSLAAYKQYF
>TRBV15|16|TRBJ1-4
CATSRGAGDDTEKLFF
>TRBV24-1|17|TRBJ2-5
CATSSIGGTGVQETQYF
>TRBV2|13|TRBJ1-2
CASNLGQSDGYTF
>TRBV10-3|11|TRBJ2-7
CAISLGVEQYF
>TRBV2|15|TRBJ1-3
CASSSDTFSGNTIYF
>TRBV29-1|12|TRBJ1-2
CSVAPGDYGYTF
>TRBV7-9|15|TRBJ1-2
CASSPEWKGPYGYTF
>TRBV6-5|13|TRBJ2-7
CASSYTESYEQYF
>TRBV25-1|13|TRBJ1-2
CASSQNTGGGYTF
>TRBV20-1|13|TRBJ1-2
CSASLRQGEGYTF
>TRBV29-1|13|TRBJ1-1
CSVVTGTADEAFF
>TRBV2|18|TRBJ1-3
CASSELGSVSSSGNTIYF
>TRBV20-1|14|TRBJ1-1
CSARRGGPYTEAFF
>TRBV19|14|TRBJ1-2
CASSLQTAFYGYTF
>TRBV10-3|15|TRBJ1-2
CAISEEGTGDGGYTF
>TRBV2|13|TRBJ1-2
CASGADRSGGYTF
>TRBV5-1|13|TRBJ1-1
CASSRQEDGKSFF
>TRBV2|15|TRBJ1-5
CASSAEPGVTPNQHF
>TRBV9|13|TRBJ1-3
CASSVGVGNTIYF
>TRBV7-2|14|TRBJ2-7
CASSSVATSYEQYF
>TRBV10-3|15|TRBJ1-4
CASSPWTGRNEKLFF
>TRBV7-9|16|TRBJ2-7
CASSLRTSGSAYEQYF
>TRBV6-4|16|TRBJ2-2
CASSDSIGGNTGELFF
>TRBV2|13|TRBJ1-4
CATETTTNEKLFF
>TRBV2|14|TRBJ1-2
CASRNRTANYGYTF
>TRBV7-6|16|TRBJ2-6
CASSLAPHSGANVLTF
>TRBV10-3|15|TRBJ1-2
CAISVGIGQSYGYTF
>TRBV10-3|15|TRBJ1-1
CAISEAGTENTEAFF
>TRBV7-9|13|TRBJ1-2
CASSSNRGYGYTF
>TRBV7-9|13|TRBJ1-2
CASRLDREDGYTF
>TRBV7-2|13|TRBJ2-7
CASTVLASREQYF
>TRBV7-2|18|TRBJ1-1
CASSLAGQVSFGNTEAFF
>TRBV29-1|14|TRBJ2-6
CSVVDSSGANVLTF
>TRBV10-3|18|TRBJ1-5
CAISESWTVSLGNQPQHF
>TRBV25-1|14|TRBJ1-6
CASRTAVYNSPLHF
>TRBV7-6|16|TRBJ2-7
CASSLGPGQGLGEQYF
>TRBV2|14|TRBJ2-2
CASRLRTDTGELFF
>TRBV7-2|14|TRBJ2-7
CASSSPDENYEQYF
>TRBV15|15|TRBJ1-2
CATSRDIGQYYGYTF
>TRBV2|13|TRBJ1-5
CASSELVPQPQHF
>TRBV9|15|TRBJ2-2
CASSVSSGSTGELFF
>TRBV2|13|TRBJ1-2
CASSVDDVRGYTF